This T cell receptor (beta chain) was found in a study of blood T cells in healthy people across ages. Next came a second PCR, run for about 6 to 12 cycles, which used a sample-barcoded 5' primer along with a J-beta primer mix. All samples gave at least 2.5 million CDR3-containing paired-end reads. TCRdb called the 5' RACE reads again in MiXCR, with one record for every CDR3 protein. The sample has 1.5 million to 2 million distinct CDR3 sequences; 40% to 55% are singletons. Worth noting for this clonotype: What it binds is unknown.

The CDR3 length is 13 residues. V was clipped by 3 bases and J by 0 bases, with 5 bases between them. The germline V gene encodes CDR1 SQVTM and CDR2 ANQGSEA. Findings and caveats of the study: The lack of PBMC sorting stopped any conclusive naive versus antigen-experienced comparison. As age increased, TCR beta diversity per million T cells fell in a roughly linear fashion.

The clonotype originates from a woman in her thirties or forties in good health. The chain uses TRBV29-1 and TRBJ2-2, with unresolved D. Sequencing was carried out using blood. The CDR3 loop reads CSVDATNTGELFF. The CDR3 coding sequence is TGCAGCGTTGACGCAACGAACACCGGGGAGCTGTTTTTT.